Listed below are T cell receptor beta chains from one sample, sequenced in a study of graft-versus-host responses after intestinal transplantation. Profiled with immunoSEQ multiplex PCR; TCRdb holds only in-frame clones, not every one. The repertoire holds roughly 12,000 clones, with 90% to 95% as singletons. Specimen: PBMCs, collected 105 days after intestinal transplantation. Receptors originate from a human patient who received an intestinal transplant, so some T cells may come from the graft donor. The CDR3 runs from the conserved cysteine through the conserved F or W. Each record gives: CDR3 length, V gene, CDR3 protein.

14 TRBV6-1 CASSVTGLGYGYTF
14 TRBV14 CASSQALGVSEAFF
14 TRBV12-5 CASGLAGTSETQYF
13 TRBV29-1 CSVSGGGTYEQCF
14 TRBV4-1 CASSQGTVNTEAFF
15 TRBV6-4 CASSGTSGAYNEQFF
15 TRBV5-1 CASSAGRGGQETQYF
16 TRBV6-8 CASSPGYSGTYNEQFF
15 TRBV5-1 CASSWGLAGGYEQYF
15 TRBV19 CASSVGPGTSYEQYF
15 TRBV10-3 CAIRGRSGDTYEQYF
17 TRBV19 CASSIVRLAGQGETQYF
14 TRBV9 CASNRGALGGELFF
15 TRBV5-6 CASSDIDGQEHGYTF
11 TRBV5-1 CASSPRETQYF
14 TRBV19 CASSRDRVTYEQYF
15 TRBV4-1 CASSQDLAPHGELFF
12 TRBV27 CASSFPNNEQFF
13 TRBV2 CASSARQIYEQYF
24 TRBV28 CASSLWRSPGTSGRPVTAKNIQYF
14 TRBV7-3 CASSPGLQYNEQFF
15 TRBV10-3 CAISSTGAGNQPQHF
15 TRBV6-5 CASSYSGTGFEKLFF
15 TRBV15 CATSRAGEVQETQYF
16 TRBV5-1 CASSLRQSGNTGELFF
18 TRBV30 CAWSVSNRASNSNQPQHF
15 TRBV9 CASSVDGASWTEAFF
14 TRBV27 CASSSLTGADTQYF
15 TRBV10-2 CASSDWTSGTVEQYF
15 TRBV11-2 CASSLVGGVYNEQFF
16 TRBV5-6 CASSLVSSGYYNEQFF
16 TRBV9 CASSGTHLGATDTQYF
14 TRBV27 CASSLGRVGTEAFF
15 TRBV1 CTSSQDSQGDSPLHF
13 TRBV27 CASSFISGSEQYF
14 TRBV6-5 CASSYLSGPYGYTF
12 TRBV11-3 CASSFNRNEQFF
20 TRBV10-3 CAISELALHYRDPNTGELFF
16 TRBV27 CASTETGGASNSPLHF
15 TRBV9 CASSVDGQLMDEQFF
13 TRBV4-1 CASSLGLAETQYF
14 TRBV12-5 CASGRTGGPYEQYF
16 TRBV14 CASSQFGTSYEETQYF
12 TRBV13 CASSSDRPEQYF
15 TRBV13 CASSPNPDRFAEAFF
18 TRBV18 CASSPPVMNRATYNEQFF
14 TRBV10-1 CASSNSGNSYEQYF
15 TRBV2 CASSSQVGTGAFYTF
15 TRBV15 CATAGLTGASYEQYF